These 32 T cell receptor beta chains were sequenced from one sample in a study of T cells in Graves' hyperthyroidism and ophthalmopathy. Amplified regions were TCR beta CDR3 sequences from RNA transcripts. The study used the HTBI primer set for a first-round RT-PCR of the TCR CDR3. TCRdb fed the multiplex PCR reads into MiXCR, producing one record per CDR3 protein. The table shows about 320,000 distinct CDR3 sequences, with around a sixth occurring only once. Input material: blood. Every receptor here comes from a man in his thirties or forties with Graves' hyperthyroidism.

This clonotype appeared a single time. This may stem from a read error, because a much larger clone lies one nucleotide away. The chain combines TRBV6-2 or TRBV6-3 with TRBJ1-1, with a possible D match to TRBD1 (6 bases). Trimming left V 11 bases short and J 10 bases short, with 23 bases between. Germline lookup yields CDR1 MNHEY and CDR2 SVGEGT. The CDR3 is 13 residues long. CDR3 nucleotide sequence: TGTGCCGGAAGGGTCCACACGGGGGCTGGAGCTTTCTTT. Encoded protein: CAGRVHTGAGAFF.

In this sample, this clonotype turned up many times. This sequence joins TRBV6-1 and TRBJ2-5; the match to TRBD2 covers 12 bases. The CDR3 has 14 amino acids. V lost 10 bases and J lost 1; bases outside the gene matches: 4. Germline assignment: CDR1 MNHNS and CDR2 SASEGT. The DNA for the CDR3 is TGTGCCACCTGGACTAGCGGGACCCAAGAGACCCAGTACTTC. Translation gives CATWTSGTQETQYF.

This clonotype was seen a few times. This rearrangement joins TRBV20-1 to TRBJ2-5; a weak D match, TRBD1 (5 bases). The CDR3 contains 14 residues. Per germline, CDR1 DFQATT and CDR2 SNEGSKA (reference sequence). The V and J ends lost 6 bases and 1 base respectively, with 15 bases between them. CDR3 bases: TGCAGTGCCGCCCAGGGCCATCGCCAAGAGACCCAGTACTTC. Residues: CSAAQGHRQETQYF.

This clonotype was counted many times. DNA for the CDR3: TGTGCCAGCAGTTCCCCGGGGGGCTACACTGAAGCTTTCTTT. Protein product: CASSSPGGYTEAFF. V usage is TRBV27 and J usage is TRBJ1-1; the D gene is possibly TRBD1 (6 bases). Trimming took 4 bases from V and 3 from J, leaving 12 bases between them. The CDR3 consists of 14 residues. CDR1 is MNHEY, CDR2 SMNVEV, per germline (reference sequence).

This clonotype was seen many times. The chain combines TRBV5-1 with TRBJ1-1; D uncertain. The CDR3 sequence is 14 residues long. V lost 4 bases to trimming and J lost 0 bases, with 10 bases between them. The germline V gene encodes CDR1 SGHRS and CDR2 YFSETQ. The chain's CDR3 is CASSLDTLNTEAFF. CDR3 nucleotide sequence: TGCGCCAGCAGCCTCGACACCTTGAACACTGAAGCTTTCTTT.

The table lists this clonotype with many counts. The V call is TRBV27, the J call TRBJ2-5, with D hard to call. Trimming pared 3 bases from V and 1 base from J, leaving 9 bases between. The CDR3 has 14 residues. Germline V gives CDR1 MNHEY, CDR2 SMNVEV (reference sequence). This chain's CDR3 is CASSFGRFQETQYF. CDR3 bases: TGTGCCAGCAGTTTTGGCAGATTCCAAGAGACCCAGTACTTC.

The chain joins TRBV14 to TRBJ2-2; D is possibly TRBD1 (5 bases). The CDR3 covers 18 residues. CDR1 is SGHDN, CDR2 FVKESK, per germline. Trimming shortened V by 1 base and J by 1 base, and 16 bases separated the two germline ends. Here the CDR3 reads CASSQGIKRQLNTGELFF. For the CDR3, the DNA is TGTGCCAGCAGCCAAGGAATCAAGAGACAGCTGAACACCGGGGAGCTGTTTTTT.

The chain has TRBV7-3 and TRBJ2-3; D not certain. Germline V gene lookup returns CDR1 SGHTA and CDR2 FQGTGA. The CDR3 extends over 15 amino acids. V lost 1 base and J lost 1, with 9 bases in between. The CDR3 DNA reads TGTGCCAGCAGCTTAAGTTGGGGTGGCACAGATACGCAGTATTTT. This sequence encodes CASSLSWGGTDTQYF. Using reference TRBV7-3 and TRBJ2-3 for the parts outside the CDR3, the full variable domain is GAGVSQTPSNKVTEKGKYVELRCDPISGHTALYWYRQSLGQGPEFLIYFQGTGAADDSGLPNDRFFAVRPEGSVSTLKIQRTERGDSAVYLCASSLSWGGTDTQYFGPGTRLTVL.

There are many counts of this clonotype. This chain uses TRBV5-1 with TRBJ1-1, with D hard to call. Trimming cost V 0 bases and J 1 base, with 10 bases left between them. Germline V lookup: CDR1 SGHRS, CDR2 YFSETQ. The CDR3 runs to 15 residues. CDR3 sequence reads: CASSLDGQPNTEAFF. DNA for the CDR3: TGCGCCAGCAGCTTGGATGGGCAGCCGAACACTGAAGCTTTCTTT.

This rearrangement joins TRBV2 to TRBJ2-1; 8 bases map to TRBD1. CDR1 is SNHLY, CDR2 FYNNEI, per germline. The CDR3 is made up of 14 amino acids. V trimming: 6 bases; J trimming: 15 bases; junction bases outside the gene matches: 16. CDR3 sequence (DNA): TGTGCCAGCAGCCCCCAACGGACAGGGACCGGGGGGTTCTTC. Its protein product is CASSPQRTGTGGFF. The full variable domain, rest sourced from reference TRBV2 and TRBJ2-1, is EPEVTQTPSHQVTQMGQEVILRCVPISNHLYFYWYRQILGQKVEFLVSFYNNEISEKSEIFDDQFSVERPDGSNFTLKIRSTKLEDSAMYFCASSPQRTGTGGFFGPGTRLTVL.

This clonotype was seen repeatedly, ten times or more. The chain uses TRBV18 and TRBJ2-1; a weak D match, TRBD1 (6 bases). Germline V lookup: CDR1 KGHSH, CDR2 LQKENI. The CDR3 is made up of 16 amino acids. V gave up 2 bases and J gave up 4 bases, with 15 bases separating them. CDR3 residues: CASSPARDNLYNEQFF. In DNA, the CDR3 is TGTGCCAGCTCACCAGCCCGGGACAACCTTTACAATGAGCAGTTCTTC.

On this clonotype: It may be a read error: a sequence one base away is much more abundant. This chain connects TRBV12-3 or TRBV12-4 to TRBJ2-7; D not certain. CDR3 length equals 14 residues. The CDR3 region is CASTSGDSSYEHYF. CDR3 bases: TGTGCCAGCACCTCAGGCGATAGCTCCTACGAGCATTACTTC.

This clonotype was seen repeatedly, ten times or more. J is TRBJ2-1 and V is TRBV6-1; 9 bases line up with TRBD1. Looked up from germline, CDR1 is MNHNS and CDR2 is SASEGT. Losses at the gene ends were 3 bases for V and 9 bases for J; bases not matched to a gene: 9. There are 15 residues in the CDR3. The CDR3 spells CASSEEEDRGFEQFF. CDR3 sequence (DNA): TGTGCCAGCAGTGAGGAAGAGGACAGGGGTTTTGAGCAGTTCTTC.

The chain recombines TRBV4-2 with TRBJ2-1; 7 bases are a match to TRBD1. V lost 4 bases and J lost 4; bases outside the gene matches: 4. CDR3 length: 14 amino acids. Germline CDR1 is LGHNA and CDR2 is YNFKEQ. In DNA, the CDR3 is TGTGCCAGCAGCCGGAAACAGGGGTACAATGAGCAGTTCTTC. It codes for CASSRKQGYNEQFF.

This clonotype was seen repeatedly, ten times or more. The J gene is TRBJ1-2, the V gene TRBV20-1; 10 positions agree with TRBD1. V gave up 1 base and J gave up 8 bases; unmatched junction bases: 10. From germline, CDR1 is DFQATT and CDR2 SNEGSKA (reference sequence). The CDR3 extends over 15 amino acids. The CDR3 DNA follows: TGCAGTGCTAGAGGCTTAAGACAGGGGGCCGTCGGCTACACCTTC. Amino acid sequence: CSARGLRQGAVGYTF.

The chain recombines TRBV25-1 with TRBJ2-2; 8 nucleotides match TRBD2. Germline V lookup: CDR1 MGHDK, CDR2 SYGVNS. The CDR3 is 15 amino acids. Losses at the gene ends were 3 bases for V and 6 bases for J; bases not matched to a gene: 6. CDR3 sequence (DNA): TGTGCCAGCAGTGAGAGCGGGAGTGAATCCGGGGAGCTGTTTTTT. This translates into CASSESGSESGELFF.

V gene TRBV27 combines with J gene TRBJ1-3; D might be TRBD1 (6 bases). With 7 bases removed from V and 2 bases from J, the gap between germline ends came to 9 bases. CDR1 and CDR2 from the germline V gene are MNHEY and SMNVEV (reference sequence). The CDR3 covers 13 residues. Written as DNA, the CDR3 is TGTGCCAGCATGAGGGGGGCTGGAAACACCATATATTTT. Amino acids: CASMRGAGNTIYF.

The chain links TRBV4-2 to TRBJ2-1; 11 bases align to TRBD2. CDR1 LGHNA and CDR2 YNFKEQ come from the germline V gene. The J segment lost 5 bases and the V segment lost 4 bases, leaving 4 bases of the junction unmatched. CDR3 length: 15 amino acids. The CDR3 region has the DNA TGTGCCAGCAGCCTTACTAGCGGGAGTCACAATGAGCAGTTCTTC. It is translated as CASSLTSGSHNEQFF.

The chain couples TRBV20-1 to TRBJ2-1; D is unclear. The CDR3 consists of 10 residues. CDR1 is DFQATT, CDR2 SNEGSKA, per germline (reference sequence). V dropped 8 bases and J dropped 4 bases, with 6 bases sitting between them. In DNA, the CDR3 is TGCAGTCTGGGGTACAATGAGCAGTTCTTC. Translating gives CSLGYNEQFF.

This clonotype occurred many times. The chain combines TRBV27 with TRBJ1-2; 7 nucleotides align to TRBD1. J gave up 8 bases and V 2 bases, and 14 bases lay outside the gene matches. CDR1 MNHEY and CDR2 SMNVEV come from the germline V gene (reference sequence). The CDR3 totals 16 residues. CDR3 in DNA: TGTGCCAGCAGTTTAAACAGGGGAGGACTGCGTTACGGCTACACCTTC. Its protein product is CASSLNRGGLRYGYTF.

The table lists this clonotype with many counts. The CDR3 sequence: CASWTQGGGYGYTF. The CDR3, as DNA: TGTGCCAGCTGGACGCAGGGTGGTGGCTATGGCTACACCTTC. The chain uses TRBV27 and TRBJ1-2, with D possibly TRBD1 on 5 matching bases. The CDR3 contains 14 residues. V was clipped by 8 bases and J by 4 bases, with 17 bases between them. Germline CDR1 reads MNHEY; CDR2 reads SMNVEV (reference sequence).

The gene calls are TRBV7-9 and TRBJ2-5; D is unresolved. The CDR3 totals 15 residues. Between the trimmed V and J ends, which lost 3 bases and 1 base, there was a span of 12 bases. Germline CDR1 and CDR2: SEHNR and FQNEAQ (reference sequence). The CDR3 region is CASSFPTFLQETQYF. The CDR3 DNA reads TGTGCCAGCAGCTTTCCTACGTTTCTCCAAGAGACCCAGTACTTC.

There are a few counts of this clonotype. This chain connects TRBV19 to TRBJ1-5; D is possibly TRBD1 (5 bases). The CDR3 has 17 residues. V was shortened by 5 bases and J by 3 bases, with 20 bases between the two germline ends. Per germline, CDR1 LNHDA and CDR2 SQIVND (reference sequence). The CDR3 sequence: CASSATLPGGYNQPQHF. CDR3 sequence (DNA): TGTGCCAGTAGTGCCACTCTCCCTGGGGGATACAATCAGCCCCAGCATTTT.

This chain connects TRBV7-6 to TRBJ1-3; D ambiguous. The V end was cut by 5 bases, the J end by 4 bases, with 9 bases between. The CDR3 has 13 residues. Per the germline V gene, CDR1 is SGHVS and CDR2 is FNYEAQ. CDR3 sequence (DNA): TGTGCCAGCAGCGCCCTTTCAGGAAACACCATATATTTT. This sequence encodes CASSALSGNTIYF. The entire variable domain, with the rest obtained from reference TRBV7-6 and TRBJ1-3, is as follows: GAGVSQSPRYKVTKRGQDVALRCDPISGHVSLYWYRQALGQGPEFLTYFNYEAQQDKSGLPNDRFSAERPEGSISTLTIQRTEQRDSAMYRCASSALSGNTIYFGEGSWLTVV.

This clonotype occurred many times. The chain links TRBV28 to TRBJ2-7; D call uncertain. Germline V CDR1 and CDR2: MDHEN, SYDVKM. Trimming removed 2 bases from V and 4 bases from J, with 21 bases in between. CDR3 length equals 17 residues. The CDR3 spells CASSLIPTIIAIYEQYF. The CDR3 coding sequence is TGTGCCAGCAGTTTAATTCCGACCATTATCGCAATATACGAGCAGTACTTC.

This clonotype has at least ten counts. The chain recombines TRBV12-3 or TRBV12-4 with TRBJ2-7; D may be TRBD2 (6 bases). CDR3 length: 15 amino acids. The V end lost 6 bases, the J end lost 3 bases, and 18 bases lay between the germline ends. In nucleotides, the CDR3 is TGTGCCAGCAGCCAACCGGGACTCGTTAACTACGAGCAGTACTTC. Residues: CASSQPGLVNYEQYF.

The CDR3 here is CASSPPSGLTHIAKNIQYF. The DNA of the CDR3 is TGTGCCAGCAGTCCTCCTAGCGGGCTCACCCACATAGCCAAAAACATTCAGTACTTC. The chain joins TRBV28 to TRBJ2-4; 8 bases match TRBD2. Looked up from germline, CDR1 is MDHEN and CDR2 is SYDVKM. The V segment lost 5 bases and the J segment 0 bases; nucleotides outside the gene matches: 15. CDR3 length equals 19 residues.

CDR3: CASVRGGRNTEAFF. The CDR3 coding sequence is TGTGCCAGCGTTCGGGGAGGAAGGAACACTGAAGCTTTCTTT. This chain connects TRBV2 to TRBJ1-1, with D unresolved. V was shortened by 8 bases and J by 1 base, with 14 bases between the two germline ends. The CDR3 contains 14 residues. CDR1 is SNHLY and CDR2 is FYNNEI in the germline V gene.

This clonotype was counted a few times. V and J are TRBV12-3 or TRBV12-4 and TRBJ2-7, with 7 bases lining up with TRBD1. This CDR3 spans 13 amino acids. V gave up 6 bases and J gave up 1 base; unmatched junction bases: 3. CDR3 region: CASRGTVSYEQYF. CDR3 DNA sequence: TGTGCCAGCAGAGGGACAGTTTCCTACGAGCAGTACTTC.

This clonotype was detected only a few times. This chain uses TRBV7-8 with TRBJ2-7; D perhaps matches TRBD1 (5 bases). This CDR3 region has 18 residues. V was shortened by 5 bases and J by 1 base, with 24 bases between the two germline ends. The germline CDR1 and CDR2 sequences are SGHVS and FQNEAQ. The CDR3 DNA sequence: TGTGCCAGCAGCCTCGGTGGGGCAGGTGGCCTAAAATCCTACGAGCAGTACTTC. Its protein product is CASSLGGAGGLKSYEQYF.

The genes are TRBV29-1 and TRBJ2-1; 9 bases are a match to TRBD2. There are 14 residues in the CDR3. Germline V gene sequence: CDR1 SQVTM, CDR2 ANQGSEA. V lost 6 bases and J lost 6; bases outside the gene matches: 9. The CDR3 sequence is CSVGREGPPNEQFF. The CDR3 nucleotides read TGCAGCGTAGGGCGGGAGGGCCCTCCCAATGAGCAGTTCTTC.

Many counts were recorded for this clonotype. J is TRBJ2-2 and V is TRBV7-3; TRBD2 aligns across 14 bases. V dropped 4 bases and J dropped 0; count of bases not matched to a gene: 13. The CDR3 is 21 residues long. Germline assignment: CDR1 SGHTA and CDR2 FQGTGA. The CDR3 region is CASSSTHPGLAGESNTGELFF. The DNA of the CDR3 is TGTGCCAGCAGCTCCACCCATCCGGGACTAGCGGGAGAGTCGAACACCGGGGAGCTGTTTTTT.